A selection of T cell receptor beta chains follows, all from one sample in a study of CD8 T cells in Susac syndrome. MiXCR, run by TCRdb on the immunoSEQ multiplex PCR reads, gives a single entry per CDR3 protein. The sample lists about 300,000 distinct CDR3 sequences; approximately 85% were seen once. Specimen: CD8+ T cells from PBMCs. Source of these receptors: a human donor with multiple sclerosis. Each CDR3 is given with its conserved first and last residue. A D gene is named only where the DNA matches it firmly. Not all rows give a size; the values are once, few, many and, for expanded clones, a class.

v_gene	d_gene	abundance	j_gene	CDR3nt	CDR3aa
TRBV13	TRBD2	-	TRBJ2-5	TGTGCCAGCGAAAATCGGGAGGAAAAAGAGACCCAGTACTTC	CASENREEKETQYF
TRBV4-1	TRBD1	-	TRBJ2-7	TGCGCCAGCAGCGAGACAGGGACGGGCGAGCAGTACTTC	CASSETGTGEQYF
TRBV7-2	-	-	TRBJ2-7	TGTGCCAGCAGCTTACTCTCTCTCTACGAGCAGTACTTC	CASSLLSLYEQYF
TRBV15	-	-	TRBJ2-7	TGTGCCACCTCCCCGCAGGGGCCGCCGGAGACCCTCGAGCAGTACTTC	CATSPQGPPETLEQYF
TRBV27	TRBD2	-	TRBJ2-3	TGTGCCAGCAGTTTATTCGGGCTTGGTGTTCTAGCGGAGTACCCCCACACAGATACGCAGTATTTT	CASSLFGLGVLAEYPHTDTQYF
TRBV7-9	-	-	TRBJ2-3	TGTGCCAGCAGAATGACAGTCACAGATACGCAGTATTTT	CASRMTVTDTQYF
TRBV13	-	-	TRBJ1-5	TGTGCCAGCAGCGAAAACCAGATCAATCAGCCCCAGCATTTT	CASSENQINQPQHF
TRBV7-7	-	-	TRBJ2-3	TGTGCCAGCAGCCAAGGACTCTCCCCAGATACGCAGTATTTT	CASSQGLSPDTQYF
TRBV4-1	-	-	TRBJ2-1	TGCGCCAGCAGCCCCGTCGGGGTTTACAATGAGCAGTTCTTC	CASSPVGVYNEQFF
TRBV20-1	TRBD2	-	TRBJ2-7	TGCAGTGCTAGTGAACAGCCCACGGTCGGGGGGGAGCAGTACTTC	CSASEQPTVGGEQYF
TRBV11-1	-	-	TRBJ2-7	TGTGCCAGCAGCGAAAGGGGTCGCGAGCAGTACTTC	CASSERGREQYF
TRBV27	-	-	TRBJ2-1	TGTGCCAGCAGTTCTAGTGAGGAGCAGTTCTTC	CASSSSEEQFF
TRBV28	TRBD2	-	TRBJ2-1	TGTGCCAGCAGTTCCGGACTAGCGTTTAGCTCCTACAATGAGCAGTTCTTC	CASSSGLAFSSYNEQFF
TRBV7-9	TRBD1	-	TRBJ2-1	TGTGCCAGCAGCTTACTCTCCGGGACAGGGGCCTACAATGAGCAGTTCTTC	CASSLLSGTGAYNEQFF
TRBV7-9	TRBD1	-	TRBJ2-3	TGTGCCAGCAGCCTTCCCCGGGACAGGTCGTTTACAGATACGCAGTATTTT	CASSLPRDRSFTDTQYF
TRBV10-2	-	-	TRBJ2-4	TGCGCCAGCAGTGAGTTCGGGCAGGGCGAAAACATTCAGTACTTC	CASSEFGQGENIQYF
TRBV29-1	-	-	TRBJ1-2	TGCAGCGTTGAAGGCTCAGGGAACTATGGCTACACCTTC	CSVEGSGNYGYTF
TRBV6-2/TRBV6-3	-	-	TRBJ2-2	TGTGCCAGCAGTTACTCTCCGGGACGGCCCGAGCCCGGGGAGCTGTTTTTT	CASSYSPGRPEPGELFF
TRBV6-1	TRBD1	few	TRBJ1-5	TGTGCCAGCAGTGGGGGGCTCCTGACAGGGAATCAGCCCCAGCATTTT	CASSGGLLTGNQPQHF
TRBV7-2	TRBD2	-	TRBJ2-3	TGTGCCAGCAGCTCCGACTCGCGGGAGGGCCCTCGGGATACGCAGTATTTT	CASSSDSREGPRDTQYF
TRBV19	TRBD2	-	TRBJ2-1	TGTGCCAGTAGTTGGGGACTAGCGGATTACAATGAGCAGTTCTTC	CASSWGLADYNEQFF
TRBV7-9	TRBD1	-	TRBJ2-1	TGTGCCAGCAGAACGGGGGACAGGGGATACAATGAGCAGTTCTTC	CASRTGDRGYNEQFF
TRBV5-5	TRBD1	-	TRBJ2-7	TGTGCCAGCAGGACAGGGGCTGACCTCTACGAGCAGTACTTC	CASRTGADLYEQYF
TRBV6-2/TRBV6-3	TRBD2	-	TRBJ2-2	TGTGCCAGCAGCATGATCCGGGACTATCGTACCGGGGAGCTGTTTTTT	CASSMIRDYRTGELFF
TRBV11-2	-	few	TRBJ2-7	TGTGCCAGCAGCTTAGGAAGTGACGAGCAGTACTTC	CASSLGSDEQYF
TRBV28	TRBD1	-	TRBJ1-5	TGTGCCAGCAGACTTGACAGGGGGACGAGCAATCAGCCCCAGCATTTT	CASRLDRGTSNQPQHF
TRBV11-2	-	-	TRBJ2-4	TGTGCCAGCAGCTTAGCCCCGGACAGCTTAAACATTCAGTACTTC	CASSLAPDSLNIQYF
TRBV6-6	TRBD2	few	TRBJ2-3	TGTGCCAGCCAAGCGGGAGGTGGAGATACGCAGTATTTT	CASQAGGGDTQYF
TRBV30	TRBD1	-	TRBJ2-6	TGTGCCCAGGTCACCGCTGGGACAGCCTCGCGTGGGGGGGCCAACGTCCTGACTTTC	CAQVTAGTASRGGANVLTF
TRBV30	TRBD1	-	TRBJ1-5	TGTGCCTGGAGTGTTTCCCCGCCGACAGGGGACGGGGGAATTCCCCAGCATTTT	CAWSVSPPTGDGGIPQHF
TRBV13	-	-	TRBJ2-1	TGTGCCAGCAGCTCGAGATTATTAACAGGGTCGGCCTCAAATGAGCAGTTCTTC	CASSSRLLTGSASNEQFF
TRBV4-3	-	few	TRBJ1-1	TGCGCCAGCGGCTTACAGGGGAACACTGAAGCTTTCTTT	CASGLQGNTEAFF
TRBV11-3	-	-	TRBJ2-1	TGTGCCAGCAGCTTAGCTGGTAGCGGAGAGAACAATGAGCAGTTCTTC	CASSLAGSGENNEQFF
TRBV29-1	-	-	TRBJ2-5	TGCAGCGCCCTAGAGGAGACCCAGTACTTC	CSALEETQYF
TRBV10-2	-	-	TRBJ1-5	TGCGCCAGCAGCAAGGGGGGCAGTCAGCCCCAGCATTTT	CASSKGGSQPQHF
TRBV6-5	-	-	TRBJ1-5	TGTGCCAGCAAAGCTATCGATCAGCCCCAGCATTTT	CASKAIDQPQHF
TRBV20-1	-	-	TRBJ1-1	TGCAGTGCTGTGGGGGGAGGAACTGAAGCTTTCTTT	CSAVGGGTEAFF
TRBV4-3	-	-	TRBJ2-2	TGCGCCAGCAGCCAAGAGGGCACTTGGGGGACCGGGGAGCTGTTTTTT	CASSQEGTWGTGELFF
TRBV9	-	-	TRBJ2-7	TGTGCCAGCAGCGTACGGGCCTCAGACTACGAGCAGTACTTC	CASSVRASDYEQYF
TRBV10-3	-	-	TRBJ1-1	TGTGCCATCAATGATGAGGGTAACACTGAAGCTTTCTTT	CAINDEGNTEAFF
TRBV19	-	-	TRBJ2-7	TGTGCCAGTAGGGGTGGGGGATCCTACGAGCAGTACTTC	CASRGGGSYEQYF
TRBV28	-	-	TRBJ1-2	TGTGCCAGCAGTTACCTTGTCGGCGGGGTGTATGGCTACACCTTC	CASSYLVGGVYGYTF
TRBV7-9	-	-	TRBJ2-5	TGTGCCAGCAGCTTAGTAAAATTGGGCGGTGGCGAGACCCAGTACTTC	CASSLVKLGGGETQYF
TRBV19	TRBD2	-	TRBJ2-1	TGTGCCAGTAGACCCAAGGGGACTAGCGGGAGGACCCCCTACAATGAGCAGTTCTTC	CASRPKGTSGRTPYNEQFF
TRBV5-6	TRBD2	-	TRBJ2-7	TGTGCCAGCAGCTGGGGGACTAGCGGTCCCTACGAGCAGTACTTC	CASSWGTSGPYEQYF
TRBV20-1	TRBD2	-	TRBJ2-7	TGCAGTGCTAGAGATGGACTAGCGGGTGCTTTTTGGGGCGAGCAGTACTTC	CSARDGLAGAFWGEQYF
TRBV7-9	TRBD2	-	TRBJ2-3	TGTGCCAGCAGCTTCCCGACACTAGCGGGAACCACAGATACGCAGTATTTT	CASSFPTLAGTTDTQYF
TRBV7-6	TRBD2	-	TRBJ2-2	TGTGCCAGCAGCCCGGGGGGGAGGGCCACCGGGGAGCTGTTTTTT	CASSPGGRATGELFF
TRBV7-9	-	-	TRBJ2-1	TGTGCCAGCAGCTTAGTAGCGGCCAATGAGCAGTTCTTC	CASSLVAANEQFF
TRBV27	-	once	TRBJ1-5	TGTGCCAGCAGCCCGGCATGGCAGCCGGATCAGCCCCAGCATTTT	CASSPAWQPDQPQHF
TRBV14	-	-	TRBJ2-3	TGTGCCAGCAGCCACGAGGGATTAACAGATACGCAGTATTTT	CASSHEGLTDTQYF
TRBV4-1	TRBD1	-	TRBJ1-2	TGCGCCAGCAGCCAAGTTCTCGGACAGGGAAACTATGGCTACACCTTC	CASSQVLGQGNYGYTF
TRBV7-2	-	few	TRBJ2-1	TGTGCCAGCAGTCTATTGGGGGGAGGAAGCTACAATGAGCAGTTCTTC	CASSLLGGGSYNEQFF
TRBV6-2/TRBV6-3	-	-	TRBJ1-1	TGTGCCAGCAGTTATAATAAGGCGGACACTGAAGCTTTCTTT	CASSYNKADTEAFF
TRBV9	TRBD2	-	TRBJ2-1	TGTGCCAGCAGCGGGGGACTAGCGGTCCGAAATGAGCAGTTCTTC	CASSGGLAVRNEQFF
TRBV7-9	TRBD1	-	TRBJ2-3	TGTGCCAGCAGCTTCTCAGGGGGATCAGATACGCAGTATTTT	CASSFSGGSDTQYF
TRBV28	-	-	TRBJ1-5	TGTGCCAGCAGCCCTATGACAGGACAATATAGCAATCAGCCCCAGCATTTT	CASSPMTGQYSNQPQHF
TRBV10-3	TRBD1	-	TRBJ2-2	TGTGCCCCGAGGGACAGGGGCGCCGGGGAGCTGTTTTTT	CAPRDRGAGELFF
TRBV29-1	TRBD1	-	TRBJ1-2	TGCAGCGCCGGGGACAGCAACTATGGCTACACCTTC	CSAGDSNYGYTF